The 15 T cell receptor beta chains reported below all come from one sample, sequenced in a study of blood T cells in healthy people across ages. Through a sample-barcoded 5' primer and a J-beta primer mix, a second PCR was run for roughly 6 to 11 cycles. TCRdb redid the calling of the 5' RACE reads with MiXCR, one entry per CDR3 protein. Found here are around 650,000 distinct CDR3 sequences, about a third of them singletons; the top ten hold approximately 15%. Input material: blood. The receptors here all came from an elderly woman in good health.

For this clonotype: This clone may be a read error of a much larger clone one base away. This chain joins TRBV6-1 and TRBJ2-7; perhaps D is TRBD1 or TRBD2 (6 bases each). Germline V lookup: CDR1 MNHNS, CDR2 SASEGT. The germline V and J ends were trimmed by 0 bases and 4 bases, with 13 bases remaining between them. The CDR3 runs 15 residues. CDR3 protein: CASSEARGHGYEQYF. DNA for the CDR3: TGTGCCAGCAGTGAAGCCCGGGGGCACGGGTACGAGCAGTACTTC.

The chain links TRBV20-1 to TRBJ1-2; D gene ambiguous. The CDR3 is 14 amino acids. Germline CDR1 is DFQATT and CDR2 is SNEGSKA (reference sequence). V was pared by 3 bases and J by 9 bases, with 20 bases between. The CDR3 region has the DNA TGCAGTGCTAGCCGCCCCCAGACACCGCCCCGCTACACCTTC. This encodes CSASRPQTPPRYTF.

This clonotype was detected many times. CDR3 region: CASSSGQSSYEQYF. The CDR3 DNA sequence: TGCGCCAGCAGCTCAGGACAGAGCTCCTACGAGCAGTACTTC. The chain uses TRBV5-1 and TRBJ2-7; D is perhaps TRBD1 (6 bases). Germline V gene lookup returns CDR1 SGHRS and CDR2 YFSETQ. Trimming left V 3 bases short and J 0 bases short, with 10 bases between. This CDR3 region has 14 residues.

As concerns this clonotype: A read error may explain this, as a much larger clone is one base away. V and J are TRBV5-1 and TRBJ1-2; the D gene is possibly TRBD1 (6 bases). Trimming cost V 0 bases and J 8 bases, with 14 bases left between them. This CDR3 is 14 amino acids long. Per the germline V gene, CDR1 is SGHRS and CDR2 is YFSETQ. CDR3 nucleotides: TGCGCCAGCAGCTTGGGACAGGCCCGAATAGGCTACACCTTC. Encoded protein: CASSLGQARIGYTF.

This clonotype was counted at least ten times. This chain links TRBV3-1 with TRBJ2-1; 7 bases are shared with TRBD1. The CDR3 length is 11 residues. Germline V gene lookup returns CDR1 LGHDT and CDR2 YNNKEL (reference sequence). The V gene end was trimmed by 3 bases and the J gene end by 13 bases; junction bases not matched to a gene: 3. The CDR3: CASSHRQGQFF. The CDR3 coding sequence is TGTGCCAGCAGCCACCGACAGGGACAGTTCTTC.

The table lists this clonotype with a few counts. The gene calls are TRBV18 and TRBJ2-7, with D possibly being TRBD1 (6 bases). Trimming stripped 3 bases from V and 6 bases from J, with 18 bases between. The CDR3 sequence is 15 residues long. The V gene's germline CDR1 is KGHSH and CDR2 LQKENI. The CDR3 coding sequence is TGTGCCAGCTCACCGAACCGGTCAGGGGCGCGCGAGCAGTACTTC. As protein: CASSPNRSGAREQYF.

The rearrangement links TRBV20-1 to TRBJ1-5; no clear D gene. The CDR3 contains 14 residues. V dropped 3 bases and J dropped 2 bases, with 11 bases sitting between them. Germline values: CDR1 DFQATT, CDR2 SNEGSKA (reference sequence). In nucleotides, the CDR3 is TGCAGTGCTAGTAGACACGAGGGCAATCAGCCCCAGCATTTT. Translating it yields CSASRHEGNQPQHF.

This clonotype appeared many times. The J gene is TRBJ2-7, the V gene TRBV4-3; 14 bases map to TRBD2. With 4 bases clipped from V and 7 bases from J, the junction kept 9 bases outside the gene matches. Germline V gives CDR1 LGHNA, CDR2 YSLEER. The CDR3 has 16 amino acids. CDR3 DNA sequence: TGCGCCAGCAGCCTCGTAGGGACTAGCGGGGGTCGGGAGCAGTACTTC. Translated: CASSLVGTSGGREQYF.

Note on this clonotype: A single base separates this from a much larger clone, so it may be a read error. This chain links TRBV5-6 with TRBJ2-1, with D hard to call. V was clipped by 0 bases and J by 12 bases, with 13 bases between them. Germline V gene sequence: CDR1 SGHDT, CDR2 YYEEEE. The CDR3 totals 13 residues. For the CDR3, the DNA is TGTGCCAGCAGCTTGGGCGGTCGCGCTGGGCAGTTCTTC. Residues: CASSLGGRAGQFF.

This clonotype has at least ten counts. This chain joins TRBV7-2 and TRBJ2-5; 12 bases align to TRBD2. CDR3 length: 15 amino acids. The germline V gene encodes CDR1 SGHTA and CDR2 FQGNSA. The ends lost 0 bases at V and 4 bases at J; junction bases unmatched: 0. The CDR3 loop reads CASSLATSGGETQYF. In DNA, the CDR3 is TGTGCCAGCAGCTTAGCGACTAGCGGGGGAGAGACCCAGTACTTC.

As regards this clonotype: This may come from a read error, since a much larger clone is one base off. The chain has TRBV4-1 and TRBJ2-1; TRBD2 might be the D (6 bases). TRBJ2-7 matches the DNA end more closely, so the J call is doubtful. In germline, CDR1 is MGHRA, CDR2 YSYEKL. The CDR3 consists of 17 residues. Here the CDR3 reads CASSQELRGRLYNEQYF. The CDR3 nucleotides read TGCGCCAGCAGCCAAGAACTTCGAGGGAGGCTCTACAATGAGCAGTACTTC.

The sample holds a few counts of this clonotype. A read error may be the cause here, since a much bigger clone is one base away. The chain couples TRBV5-1 to TRBJ2-5; tentative D call: TRBD2 (6 bases). Germline V gives CDR1 SGHRS, CDR2 YFSETQ. The CDR3 sequence is 14 residues long. Trimming took 1 base from V and 11 from J, leaving 18 bases between them. The CDR3 reads CASSLMEGRDEQYF. As DNA, the CDR3 is TGCGCCAGCAGCTTGATGGAGGGACGGGATGAGCAGTACTTC.

At least ten counts were recorded for this clonotype. V is TRBV6-5 and J is TRBJ1-6; D is perhaps TRBD1 (6 bases). The CDR3 loop spans 16 amino acids. Germline CDR1 MNHEY, CDR2 SVGAGI. V was cut by 6 bases and J by 1 base, with 13 bases left in between. Written as DNA, the CDR3 is TGTGCCAGCAGGACCTTTGGACAGTCCTATAATTCACCCCTCCACTTT. This encodes CASRTFGQSYNSPLHF.

The rearrangement links TRBV6-6 to TRBJ2-7; D possibly corresponds to TRBD1 (5 bases). The CDR3 is 12 amino acids. CDR1 and CDR2 from the germline V gene are MNHNY and SVGAGI (reference sequence). Trimming removed 5 bases at V and 3 bases at J, with 8 bases between. CDR3 sequence (DNA): TGTGCCAGCAGTGACAGAGACTACGAGCAGTACTTC. This translates into CASSDRDYEQYF.

The chain links TRBV7-9 to TRBJ1-2; the match to TRBD1 covers 7 bases. Germline CDR1 reads SEHNR; CDR2 reads FQNEAQ (reference sequence). Unmatched junction bases numbered 13, after V lost 4 bases and J lost 8 bases. The CDR3 spans 15 residues. CDR3 sequence (DNA): TGTGCCAGCAGCTCTGACAGGGTGGCGGCGGAAGGCTACACCTTC. Amino acids: CASSSDRVAAEGYTF.